This T cell receptor (beta chain) derives from a study of identical twins. This clonotype was counted at least ten times. Looked up from germline, CDR1 is SGHRS and CDR2 is YFSETQ. Trimming removed 4 bases from V and 8 bases from J; junction bases left unmatched: 13. The CDR3 has 16 amino acids. Each CDR3 protein is one row after TCRdb ran MiXCR on the 5' RACE reads. The repertoire holds under 400,000 distinct CDR3 sequences, with approximately 8.8% as singletons. The clonotype originates from a woman aged 45-65 years in good health. V usage is TRBV5-1 and J usage is TRBJ2-1; the match to TRBD2 covers 9 bases. What was sequenced was naive T cells sorted from blood. The CDR3 here is CASSGTPAGGSDEQFF. CDR3 in DNA: TGCGCCAGCAGCGGGACACCAGCGGGAGGAAGTGATGAGCAGTTCTTC.